This T cell receptor (beta chain) comes out of a study of T cells after yellow fever vaccination. A 5'RACE template-switching step, the method used to make TCR cDNA, added a universal primer site and UMIs. One entry per CDR3 protein, called by TCRdb with MiXCR from the 5' RACE reads. The sample has about 580,000 distinct CDR3 sequences, roughly a sixth seen once; the top ten hold 17%. This receptor was obtained from a man between 18 and 29 years old who received the YFV17D yellow fever vaccine. Sequenced here: PBMCs, sampled roughly 5 days after the first yellow fever vaccination.

The chain's CDR3 is CSARNTARNTIYF. As DNA, the CDR3 is TGCAGTGCTAGAAATACAGCCAGAAACACCATATATTTT. The gene calls are TRBV20-1 and TRBJ1-3; no clear D gene. Germline CDR1 DFQATT, CDR2 SNEGSKA (reference sequence). The CDR3 is 13 amino acids. V was trimmed by 2 bases and J by 5 bases, leaving 10 bases between them.